One sample yielded the 15 T cell receptor beta chains listed below, sequenced in a study of vaccination effects on CD4 cells after COVID-19. No antigen is known for these receptors. ViraFEST expansion of antigen-specific CD4+ T cells with viral peptide pools preceded sequencing. Cells that had been cultured for 10 days were the source of isolated CD4+ T cells. The vaccine recipients had no prior SARS-CoV-2 infection, with negative nucleocapsid antibodies. Using immunoSEQ multiplex PCR, the repertoire was profiled, and TCRdb retains in-frame clones only, with some absent. Seen here are around 66,000 clones, around three quarters observed once, and the top ten hold 3.7%. The material was CD4+ T cells from PBMCs cultured with HCoV-OC43 spike peptides, obtained before COVID-19 vaccination. Documented subset: HCoV-OC43 spike overlapping peptide pool stimulation. Every receptor here comes from a human donor who received a COVID-19 vaccine.

The J gene is TRBJ1-6, the V gene TRBV7-9; D remains unclear. V lost 1 base, J lost 4 bases, and 2 bases lay in between. CDR3 length: 13 residues. Germline V gives CDR1 SEHNR, CDR2 FQNEAQ (reference sequence). CDR3 DNA sequence: TGTGCCAGCAGCTTAGGGTATAATTCACCCCTCCACTTT. Protein product: CASSLGYNSPLHF.

The V and J genes are TRBV15 and TRBJ1-5, with a possible D match to TRBD1 (6 bases). Germline V gene sequence: CDR1 LNHNV, CDR2 YYDKDF (reference sequence). Trimming left V 5 bases short and J 5 bases short, with 10 bases between. The CDR3 totals 13 residues. The CDR3 region has the DNA TGTGCCACCAGCTATTCAGGGGATCAGCCCCAGCATTTT. Translating gives CATSYSGDQPQHF.

This clone was observed once. The rearrangement uses TRBV28 and TRBJ1-5; 7 bases match TRBD1. CDR3 length: 15 amino acids. CDR1 and CDR2 (germline): MDHEN, SYDVKM. Unmatched junction bases numbered 4, after V lost 5 bases and J lost 0 bases. CDR3 coding DNA: TGTGCCAGCAGTCAGGGGGGATATAGCAATCAGCCCCAGCATTTT. Protein: CASSQGGYSNQPQHF.

This chain links TRBV7-9 with TRBJ2-5; D uncertain. The CDR3 consists of 14 residues. The germline V gene encodes CDR1 SEHNR and CDR2 FQNEAQ (reference sequence). With 5 bases removed from V and 2 bases from J, the gap between germline ends came to 12 bases. In nucleotides, the CDR3 is TGTGCCAGCAGCCTGGGTTTAGGACAAGAGACCCAGTACTTC. Its protein is CASSLGLGQETQYF.

The chain combines TRBV28 with TRBJ1-3; D gene ambiguous. CDR1 is MDHEN, CDR2 SYDVKM, per germline. This CDR3 is built from 12 residues. Trimming removed 8 bases at V and 2 bases at J, with 7 bases between. The DNA of the CDR3 is TGTGCCAGCCGGGAAGCTGGAAACACCATATATTTT. Translation: CASREAGNTIYF.

This sequence joins TRBV6-2 or TRBV6-3 and TRBJ2-5, with 7 bases aligning to TRBD2. The ends lost 0 bases at V and 5 bases at J; junction bases unmatched: 15. Germline values: CDR1 MNHEY, CDR2 SVGEGT. CDR3 length equals 18 residues. In DNA form, the CDR3 reads TGTGCCAGCAGTTACTCGATGGGTGGGACTACAATGGGGGAGACCCAGTACTTC. Translating gives CASSYSMGGTTMGETQYF.

V usage is TRBV4-3 and J usage is TRBJ1-2; TRBD1 agrees at 7 bases. CDR1 and CDR2 (germline): LGHNA, YSLEER. Trimming took 4 bases from V and 2 from J; bases not matched to a gene: 4. The CDR3 has 14 amino acids. This CDR3 reads CASSRETGNYGYTF. CDR3 coding DNA: TGCGCCAGCAGCCGTGAGACAGGGAACTATGGCTACACCTTC.

This clone was counted only a few times. In nucleotides, the CDR3 is TGTGCCAGCAGATTCCGACAGGGCAGGCAGCCCCAGCATTTT. It encodes CASRFRQGRQPQHF. The chain combines TRBV6-5 with TRBJ1-5; 7 nucleotides agree with TRBD1. CDR3 length: 14 residues. The V and J ends lost 6 bases and 7 bases, in that order; junction bases with no gene match: 9. CDR1 and CDR2 from the germline V gene are MNHEY and SVGAGI.

This clone has more than one count but fewer than ten. V is TRBV12-1 and J is TRBJ2-1; the listed D gene, TRBD1, was not tested against the DNA. TRBV12-1 is recorded as a pseudogene. There are 15 residues in the CDR3. The CDR3 reads CASSRDRSPYNEQFF. In DNA, the CDR3 is TGTGCCAGCTCTCGGGACAGATCACCCTACAATGAGCAGTTCTTC.

The J gene is TRBJ1-1, the V gene TRBV14, with TRBD1 matching 9 bases. J gave up 6 bases and V 2 bases, and 10 bases lay outside the gene matches. There are 16 residues in the CDR3. Germline loops: CDR1 SGHDN, CDR2 FVKESK. CDR3 sequence: CASSQPYGQGSPEAFF. For the CDR3, the DNA is TGTGCCAGCAGCCAACCCTATGGACAGGGGTCTCCTGAAGCTTTCTTT.

V is TRBV29-1 and J is TRBJ1-2; D unresolved. This CDR3 is 17 amino acids long. The germline V and J ends were trimmed by 2 bases and 2 bases, with 21 bases remaining between them. Germline lookup yields CDR1 SQVTM and CDR2 ANQGSEA. The chain's CDR3 is CSVELSLGKDLNYGYTF. CDR3 nucleotide sequence: TGCAGCGTTGAATTGTCGCTGGGAAAAGACCTCAACTATGGCTACACCTTC.

This sequence joins TRBV7-2 and TRBJ2-3, with D possibly TRBD2 on 5 matching bases. This CDR3 contains 16 residues. The ends were cut back, 4 bases at V and 2 bases at J, with 16 bases in the middle. CDR1 is SGHTA and CDR2 is FQGNSA in the germline V gene. In nucleotides, the CDR3 is TGTGCCAGCAGCTCCCGGGGTGGAGGAAACACAGATACGCAGTATTTT. Translated, it gives CASSSRGGGNTDTQYF.

The chain carries TRBV4-2 and TRBJ1-2; tentative D call: TRBD1 (5 bases). V dropped 3 bases and J dropped 4 bases, with 24 bases sitting between them. The CDR3 length is 18 residues. Germline loops: CDR1 LGHNA, CDR2 YNFKEQ. DNA of the CDR3: TGTGCCAGCAGCCAGGGGCAAAAGAACGTGGGGTTTCGCTATGGCTACACCTTC. Translated: CASSQGQKNVGFRYGYTF.

The V call is TRBV28, the J call TRBJ1-1; a possible D gene is TRBD1 (6 bases). Germline-derived CDR1 and CDR2 are MDHEN and SYDVKM. V was shortened by 6 bases and J by 1 base, with 12 bases between the two germline ends. The CDR3 is made up of 14 amino acids. CDR3 protein: CASSFLDRNTEAFF. In nucleotides, the CDR3 is TGTGCCAGCAGCTTCCTGGACAGGAACACTGAAGCTTTCTTT.

The rearrangement links TRBV28 to TRBJ1-3, with TRBD1 matching 7 bases. V dropped 6 bases and J dropped 0; count of bases not matched to a gene: 5. This CDR3 has 15 amino acids. From germline, CDR1 is MDHEN and CDR2 SYDVKM. CDR3 protein: CASRIRDSSGNTIYF. CDR3 DNA sequence: TGTGCCAGCAGGATAAGGGACAGCTCTGGAAACACCATATATTTT.